This entry features one T cell receptor beta chain sequence. These data come from a study of cytomegalovirus exposure and HLA in healthy donors. The V gene lost 5 bases and the J gene lost 4 bases, with 17 bases spanning the gap. This CDR3 comprises 16 residues. The germline V gene encodes CDR1 LNHDA and CDR2 SQIVND (reference sequence). PCR was performed using 60 Vbeta and 13 Jbeta primers. Repertoires were generated with immunoSEQ multiplex PCR, while TCRdb's copy carries only in-frame clones and drops some. The sample includes about 150,000 clones, 65% to 85% of them seen just once. The origin of this receptor is a woman in her 40s in good health and CMV-seropositive. The chain joins TRBV19 to TRBJ1-4, with D possibly matching TRBD1 (6 bases). Source material: PBMCs. The CDR3 spells CASSPHLQGYNEKLFF. DNA of the CDR3: TGTGCCAGTAGTCCGCACTTACAGGGATATAATGAAAAACTGTTTTTT.